This TCR beta chain comes out of a study of early T cells in non-severe SARS-CoV-2 infection. The CDR3 length is 16 residues. V shed 1 base, J shed 4 bases, and the junction held 7 bases outside the gene matches. This clonotype was seen a handful of times. From the 5' RACE reads, TCRdb called clonotypes with MiXCR, one entry per CDR3 protein. The top ten clones hold around 15% of a sample with about 77,000 distinct CDR3 sequences, more than 10% of them seen once. The sequencing used whole blood, collected at baseline. The V gene is TRBV12-3 or TRBV12-4, the J gene TRBJ1-2; 9 bases match TRBD1. This receptor was identified in an adult who was a healthcare worker with PCR-confirmed SARS-CoV-2 infection or an uninfected control (not recorded which). The donor label of this sample is uncertain. The CDR3, as DNA: TGTGCCAGCAGTTTAGGGGGACAGGGAGGCGTCTATGGCTACACCTTC. This codes for CASSLGGQGGVYGYTF.